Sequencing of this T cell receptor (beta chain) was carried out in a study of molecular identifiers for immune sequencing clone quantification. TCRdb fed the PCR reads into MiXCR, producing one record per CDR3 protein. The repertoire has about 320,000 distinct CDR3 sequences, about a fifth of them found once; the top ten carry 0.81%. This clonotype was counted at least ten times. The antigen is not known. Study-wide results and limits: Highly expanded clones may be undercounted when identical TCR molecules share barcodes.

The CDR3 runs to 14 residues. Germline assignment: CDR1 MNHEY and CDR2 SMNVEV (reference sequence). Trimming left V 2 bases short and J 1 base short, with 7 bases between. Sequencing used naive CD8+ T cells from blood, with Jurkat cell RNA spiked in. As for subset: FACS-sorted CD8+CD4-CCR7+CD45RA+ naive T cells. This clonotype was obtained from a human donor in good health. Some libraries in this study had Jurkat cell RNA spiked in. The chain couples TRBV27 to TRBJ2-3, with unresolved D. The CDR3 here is CASSLAFGTDTQYF. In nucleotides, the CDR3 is TGTGCCAGCAGTTTAGCGTTCGGCACAGATACGCAGTATTTT.